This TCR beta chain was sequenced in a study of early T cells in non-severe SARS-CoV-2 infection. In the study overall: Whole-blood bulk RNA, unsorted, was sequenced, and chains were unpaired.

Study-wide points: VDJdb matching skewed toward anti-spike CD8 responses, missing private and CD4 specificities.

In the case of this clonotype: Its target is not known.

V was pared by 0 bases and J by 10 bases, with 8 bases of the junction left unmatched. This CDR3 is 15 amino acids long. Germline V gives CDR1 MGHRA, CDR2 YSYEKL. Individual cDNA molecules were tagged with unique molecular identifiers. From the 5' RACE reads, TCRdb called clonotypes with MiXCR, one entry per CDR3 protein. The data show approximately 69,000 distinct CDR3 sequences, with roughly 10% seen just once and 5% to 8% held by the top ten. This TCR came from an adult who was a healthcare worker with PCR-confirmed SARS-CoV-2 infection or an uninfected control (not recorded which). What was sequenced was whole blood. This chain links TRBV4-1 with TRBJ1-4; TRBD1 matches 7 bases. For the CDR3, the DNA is TGCGCCAGCAGCCAAGATGGCGGACCAGGGGGAAAACTGTTTTTT. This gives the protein CASSQDGGPGGKLFF.